This T cell receptor (beta chain) appears in the sequencing data of a study of T cell responses to AZD1222 COVID-19 vaccine. General study points: Breadth and depth of Spike-specific TCRs rose after two AZD1222 doses.

TCRdb's copy holds only in-frame clones and misses some; the assay was immunoSEQ multiplex PCR. Among fewer than 120,000 clones listed, about 94% were seen once. This clone was detected only once. Antigen: not known. Analyses pooled second doses at about 4 or about 12 weeks. V lost 4 bases to trimming and J lost 6 bases, with 13 bases between them. Per germline, CDR1 SQVTM and CDR2 ANQGSEA. The CDR3 spans 12 residues. The chain couples TRBV29-1 to TRBJ2-7; weak D call: TRBD2 (5 bases). The input for sequencing was peripheral blood, taken 28 days after the second AZD1222 dose. The clonotype was recovered from an adult who received the AZD1222 COVID-19 vaccine. The CDR3 DNA follows: TGCAGCGTTGTTCCTGGGAGAGGCGAGCAGTACTTC. This translates into CSVVPGRGEQYF.